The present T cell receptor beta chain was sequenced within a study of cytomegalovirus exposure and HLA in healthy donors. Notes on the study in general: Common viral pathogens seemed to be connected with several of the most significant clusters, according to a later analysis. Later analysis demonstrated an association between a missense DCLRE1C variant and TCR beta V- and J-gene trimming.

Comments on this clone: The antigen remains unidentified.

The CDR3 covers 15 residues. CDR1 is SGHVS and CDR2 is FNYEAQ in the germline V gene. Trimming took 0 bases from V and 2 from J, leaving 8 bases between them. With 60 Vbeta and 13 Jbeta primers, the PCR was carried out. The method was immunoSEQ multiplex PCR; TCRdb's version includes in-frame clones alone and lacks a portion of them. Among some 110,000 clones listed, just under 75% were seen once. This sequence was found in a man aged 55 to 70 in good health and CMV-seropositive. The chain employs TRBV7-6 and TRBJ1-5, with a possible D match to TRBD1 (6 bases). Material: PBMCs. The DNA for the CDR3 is TGTGCCAGCAGCTTAGCGGGGGCTGGCAATCAGCCCCAGCATTTT. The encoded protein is CASSLAGAGNQPQHF.